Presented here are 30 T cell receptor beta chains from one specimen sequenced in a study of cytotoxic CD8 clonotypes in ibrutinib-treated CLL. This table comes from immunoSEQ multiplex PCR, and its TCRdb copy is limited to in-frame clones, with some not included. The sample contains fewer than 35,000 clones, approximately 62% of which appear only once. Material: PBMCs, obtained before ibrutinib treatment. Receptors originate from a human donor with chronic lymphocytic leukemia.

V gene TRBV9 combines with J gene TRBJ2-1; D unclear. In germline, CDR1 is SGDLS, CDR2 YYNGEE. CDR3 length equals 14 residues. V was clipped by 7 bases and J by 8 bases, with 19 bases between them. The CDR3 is CASGRSETSDEQFF. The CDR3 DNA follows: TGTGCCAGCGGAAGGTCGGAAACAAGCGATGAGCAGTTCTTC. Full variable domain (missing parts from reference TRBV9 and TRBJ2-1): DSGVTQTPKHLITATGQRVTLRCSPRSGDLSVYWYQQSLDQGLQFLIQYYNGEERAKGNILERFSAQQFPDLHSELNLSSLELGDSALYFCASGRSETSDEQFFGPGTRLTVL.

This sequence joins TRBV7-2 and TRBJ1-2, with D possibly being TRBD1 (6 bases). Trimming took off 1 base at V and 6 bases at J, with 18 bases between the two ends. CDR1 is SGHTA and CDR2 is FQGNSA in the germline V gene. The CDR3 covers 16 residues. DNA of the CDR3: TGTGCCAGCAGCTTAGACAGGGCCGTACGGGTGCATGGCTACACCTTC. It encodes CASSLDRAVRVHGYTF. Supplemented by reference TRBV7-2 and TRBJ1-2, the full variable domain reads GAGVSQSPSNKVTEKGKDVELRCDPISGHTALYWYRQSLGQGLEFLIYFQGNSAPDKSGLPSDRFSAERTGGSVSTLTIQRTQQEDSAVYLCASSLDRAVRVHGYTFGSGTRLTVV.

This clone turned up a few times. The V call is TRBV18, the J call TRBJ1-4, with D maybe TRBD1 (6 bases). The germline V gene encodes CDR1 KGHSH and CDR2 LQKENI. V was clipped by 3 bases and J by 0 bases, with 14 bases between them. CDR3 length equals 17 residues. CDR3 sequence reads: CASSPERDIATNEKLFF. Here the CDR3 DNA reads TGTGCCAGCTCACCCGAGAGGGACATTGCAACTAATGAAAAACTGTTTTTT.

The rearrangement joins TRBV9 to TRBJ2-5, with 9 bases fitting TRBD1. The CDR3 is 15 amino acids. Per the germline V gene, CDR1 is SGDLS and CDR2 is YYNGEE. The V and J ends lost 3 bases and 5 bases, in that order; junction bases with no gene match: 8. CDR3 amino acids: CASSGGQGNWETQYF. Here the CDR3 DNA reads TGTGCCAGCAGCGGGGGACAGGGAAATTGGGAGACCCAGTACTTC.

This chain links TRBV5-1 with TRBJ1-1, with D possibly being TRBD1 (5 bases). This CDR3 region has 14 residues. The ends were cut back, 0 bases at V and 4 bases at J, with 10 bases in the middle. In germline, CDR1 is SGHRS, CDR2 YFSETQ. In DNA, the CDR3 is TGCGCCAGCAGCTTGGGGTATGGGGCCACTGAAGCTTTCTTT. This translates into CASSLGYGATEAFF. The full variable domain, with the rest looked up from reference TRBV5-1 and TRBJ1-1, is KAGVTQTPRYLIKTRGQQVTLSCSPISGHRSVSWYQQTPGQGLQFLFEYFSETQRNKGNFPGRFSGRQFSNSRSEMNVSTLELGDSALYLCASSLGYGATEAFFGQGTRLTVV.

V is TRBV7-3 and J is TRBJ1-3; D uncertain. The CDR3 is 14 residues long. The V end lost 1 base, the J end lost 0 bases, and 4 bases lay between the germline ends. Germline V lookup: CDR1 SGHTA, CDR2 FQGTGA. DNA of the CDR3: TGTGCCAGCAGCTTAAGGTTCTCTGGAAACACCATATATTTT. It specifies CASSLRFSGNTIYF.

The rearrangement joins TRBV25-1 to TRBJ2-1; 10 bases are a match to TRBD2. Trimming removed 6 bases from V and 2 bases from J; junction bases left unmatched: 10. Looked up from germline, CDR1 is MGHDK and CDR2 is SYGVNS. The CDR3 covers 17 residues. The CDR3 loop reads CASRSGRADWTYNEQFF. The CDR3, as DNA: TGTGCCAGCAGAAGCGGGAGGGCCGACTGGACCTACAATGAGCAGTTCTTC.

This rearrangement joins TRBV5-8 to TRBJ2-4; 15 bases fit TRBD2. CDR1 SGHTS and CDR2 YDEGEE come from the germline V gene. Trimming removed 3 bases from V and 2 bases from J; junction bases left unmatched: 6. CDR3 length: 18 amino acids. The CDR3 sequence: CASSSGLAGGPTKNIQYF. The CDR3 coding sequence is TGTGCCAGCAGCTCAGGACTAGCGGGGGGGCCGACCAAAAACATTCAGTACTTC.

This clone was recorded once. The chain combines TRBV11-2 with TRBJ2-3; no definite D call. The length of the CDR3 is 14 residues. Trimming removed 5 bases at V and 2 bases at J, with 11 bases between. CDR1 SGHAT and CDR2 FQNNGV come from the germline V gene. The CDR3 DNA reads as TGTGCCAGCAGCCGGTCAAGGAACACAGATACGCAGTATTTT. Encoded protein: CASSRSRNTDTQYF.

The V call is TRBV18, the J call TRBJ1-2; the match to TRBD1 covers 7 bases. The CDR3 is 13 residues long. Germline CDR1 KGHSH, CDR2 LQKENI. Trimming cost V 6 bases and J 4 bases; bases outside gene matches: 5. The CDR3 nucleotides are TGTGCCAGCTCCCACGACAGGGCCTATGGCTACACCTTC. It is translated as CASSHDRAYGYTF. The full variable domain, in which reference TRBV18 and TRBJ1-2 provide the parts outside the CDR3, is NAGVMQNPRHLVRRRGQEARLRCSPMKGHSHVYWYRQLPEEGLKFMVYLQKENIIDESGMPKERFSAEFPKEGPSILRIQQVVRGDSAAYFCASSHDRAYGYTFGSGTRLTVV.

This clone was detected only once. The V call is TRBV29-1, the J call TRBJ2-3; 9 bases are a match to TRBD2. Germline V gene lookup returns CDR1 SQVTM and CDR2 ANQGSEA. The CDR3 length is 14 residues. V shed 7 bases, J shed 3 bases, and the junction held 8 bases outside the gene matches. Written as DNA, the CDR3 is TGCAGCGCCGCGACTAGCGGCTATACAGATACGCAGTATTTT. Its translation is CSAATSGYTDTQYF.

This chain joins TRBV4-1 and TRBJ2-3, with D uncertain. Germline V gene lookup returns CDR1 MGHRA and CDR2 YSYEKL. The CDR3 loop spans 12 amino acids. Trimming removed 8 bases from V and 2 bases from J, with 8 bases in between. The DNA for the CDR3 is TGCGCCAGCTGTGGGTCCACAGATACGCAGTATTTT. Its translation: CASCGSTDTQYF.

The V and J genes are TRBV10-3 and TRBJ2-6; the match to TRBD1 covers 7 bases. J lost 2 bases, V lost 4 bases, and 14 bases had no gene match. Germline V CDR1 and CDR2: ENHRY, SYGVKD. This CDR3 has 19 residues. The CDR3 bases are TGTGCCATCAGTGCCCCACCGGGACAGTTAACCCCTGGGGCCAACGTCCTGACTTTC. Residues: CAISAPPGQLTPGANVLTF.

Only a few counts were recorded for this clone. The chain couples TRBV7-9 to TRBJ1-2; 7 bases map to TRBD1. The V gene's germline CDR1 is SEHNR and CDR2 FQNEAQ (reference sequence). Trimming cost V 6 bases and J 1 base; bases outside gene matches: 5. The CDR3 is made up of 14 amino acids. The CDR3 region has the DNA TGTGCCAGCAGACCGACAGGGTTTAACTATGGCTACACCTTC. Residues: CASRPTGFNYGYTF.

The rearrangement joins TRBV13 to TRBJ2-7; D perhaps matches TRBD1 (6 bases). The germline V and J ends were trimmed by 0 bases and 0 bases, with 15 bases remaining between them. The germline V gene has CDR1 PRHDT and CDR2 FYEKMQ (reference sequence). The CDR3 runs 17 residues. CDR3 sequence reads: CASSLGLTDRSSYEQYF. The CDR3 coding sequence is TGTGCCAGCAGCTTAGGCCTCACCGACAGGAGCTCCTACGAGCAGTACTTC.

CDR3 sequence reads: CASSLRGQAATNEKLFF. As DNA, the CDR3 is TGCGCCAGCAGCCTAAGGGGACAGGCTGCAACTAATGAAAAACTGTTTTTT. The rearrangement links TRBV4-1 to TRBJ1-4, with 8 bases fitting TRBD1. The ends lost 4 bases at V and 0 bases at J; junction bases unmatched: 7. The CDR3 has 17 amino acids. Looked up from germline, CDR1 is MGHRA and CDR2 is YSYEKL.

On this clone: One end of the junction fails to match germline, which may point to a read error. CDR3 sequence: CASSHSQGGDTEAFF. DNA for the CDR3: TGTGCCAGCAGTCACTCACAGGGAGGGGACACTGAAGCTTTCTTT. This chain connects TRBV6-5 to TRBJ1-1; tentatively, D is TRBD1 (6 bases). The CDR3 is 15 amino acids. Germline V gene data show CDR1 as MNHEY and CDR2 as SVGAGI.

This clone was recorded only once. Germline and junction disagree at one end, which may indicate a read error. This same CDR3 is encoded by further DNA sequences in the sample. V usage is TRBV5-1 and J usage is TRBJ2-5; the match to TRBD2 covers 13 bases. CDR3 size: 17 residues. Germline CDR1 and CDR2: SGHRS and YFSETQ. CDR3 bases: TGCGCCAGCAGCCCCCTAAAAAGACTAGCGGGAGGAGAGACTCAGTACTTC. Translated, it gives CASSPLKRLAGGETQYF. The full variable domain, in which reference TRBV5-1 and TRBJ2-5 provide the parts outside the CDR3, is KAGVTQTPRYLIKTRGQQVTLSCSPISGHRSVSWYQQTPGQGLQFLFEYFSETQRNKGNFPGRFSGRQFSNSRSEMNVSTLELGDSALYLCASSPLKRLAGGETQYFGPGTRLLVL.

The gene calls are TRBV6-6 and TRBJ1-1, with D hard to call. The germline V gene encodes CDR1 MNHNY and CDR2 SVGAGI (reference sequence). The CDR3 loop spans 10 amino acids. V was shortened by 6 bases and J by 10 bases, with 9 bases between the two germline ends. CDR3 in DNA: TGTGCCAGCAGGAGGTCACGAGCTTTCTTT. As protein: CASRRSRAFF.

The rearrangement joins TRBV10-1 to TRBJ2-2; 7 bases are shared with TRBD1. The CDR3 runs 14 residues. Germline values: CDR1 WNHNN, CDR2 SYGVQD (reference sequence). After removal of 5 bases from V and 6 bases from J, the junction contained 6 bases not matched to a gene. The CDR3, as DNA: TGCGCCAGCAGTTTGACAGGGTTCGCCGGGGAGCTGTTTTTT. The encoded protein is CASSLTGFAGELFF.

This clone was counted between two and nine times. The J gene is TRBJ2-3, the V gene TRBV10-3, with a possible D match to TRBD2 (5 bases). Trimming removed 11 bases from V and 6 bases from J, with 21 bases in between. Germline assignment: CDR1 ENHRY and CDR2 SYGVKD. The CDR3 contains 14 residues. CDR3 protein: CASLPGWTSDTQYF. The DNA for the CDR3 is TGTGCCTCTCTTCCGGGGTGGACCTCGGATACGCAGTATTTT.

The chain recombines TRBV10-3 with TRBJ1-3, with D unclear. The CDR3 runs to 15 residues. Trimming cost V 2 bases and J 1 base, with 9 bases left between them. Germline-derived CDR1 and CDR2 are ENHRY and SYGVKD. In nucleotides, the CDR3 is TGTGCCATCAGTGAGGTGAGGCAGTCTGGAAACACCATATATTTT. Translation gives CAISEVRQSGNTIYF.

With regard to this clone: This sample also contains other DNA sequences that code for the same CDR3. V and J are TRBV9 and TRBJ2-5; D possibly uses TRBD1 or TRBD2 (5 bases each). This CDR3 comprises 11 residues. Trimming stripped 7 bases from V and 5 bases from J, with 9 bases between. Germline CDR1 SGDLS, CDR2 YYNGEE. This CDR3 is CASARGETQYF. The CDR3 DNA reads TGTGCCAGCGCGAGGGGCGAGACCCAGTACTTC. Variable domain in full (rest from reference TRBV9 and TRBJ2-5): DSGVTQTPKHLITATGQRVTLRCSPRSGDLSVYWYQQSLDQGLQFLIQYYNGEERAKGNILERFSAQQFPDLHSELNLSSLELGDSALYFCASARGETQYFGPGTRLLVL.

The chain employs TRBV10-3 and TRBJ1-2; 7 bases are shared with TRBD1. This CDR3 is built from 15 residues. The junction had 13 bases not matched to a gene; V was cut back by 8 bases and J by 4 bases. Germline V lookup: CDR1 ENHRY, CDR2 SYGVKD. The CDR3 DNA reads TGTGCCATCGGCACCGGGACAGCTGAGGGCTATGGCTACACCTTC. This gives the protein CAIGTGTAEGYGYTF.

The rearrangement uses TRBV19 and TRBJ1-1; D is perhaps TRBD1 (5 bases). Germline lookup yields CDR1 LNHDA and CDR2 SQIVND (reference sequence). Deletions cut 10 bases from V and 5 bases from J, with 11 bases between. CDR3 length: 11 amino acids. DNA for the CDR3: TGTGCCATAGGTTGGGGGACTGAAGCTTTCTTT. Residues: CAIGWGTEAFF.

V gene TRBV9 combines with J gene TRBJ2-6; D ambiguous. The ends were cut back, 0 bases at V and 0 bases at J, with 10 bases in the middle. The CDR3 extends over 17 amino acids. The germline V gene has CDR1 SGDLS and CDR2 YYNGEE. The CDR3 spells CASSVATAPSGANVLTF. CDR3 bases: TGTGCCAGCAGCGTAGCTACAGCTCCCTCTGGGGCCAACGTCCTGACTTTC.

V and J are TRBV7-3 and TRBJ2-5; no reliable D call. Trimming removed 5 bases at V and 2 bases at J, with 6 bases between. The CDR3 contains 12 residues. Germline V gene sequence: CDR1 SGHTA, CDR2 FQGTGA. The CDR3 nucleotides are TGTGCCAGCAGCCGACGGCAAGAGACCCAGTACTTC. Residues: CASSRRQETQYF.

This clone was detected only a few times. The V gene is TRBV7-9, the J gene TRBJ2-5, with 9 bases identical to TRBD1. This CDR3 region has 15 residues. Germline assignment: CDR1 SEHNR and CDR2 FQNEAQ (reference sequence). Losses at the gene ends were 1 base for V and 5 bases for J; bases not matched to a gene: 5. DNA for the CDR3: TGTGCCAGCAGCTTAGGACAGGGGGTTTTGGAGACCCAGTACTTC. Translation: CASSLGQGVLETQYF.

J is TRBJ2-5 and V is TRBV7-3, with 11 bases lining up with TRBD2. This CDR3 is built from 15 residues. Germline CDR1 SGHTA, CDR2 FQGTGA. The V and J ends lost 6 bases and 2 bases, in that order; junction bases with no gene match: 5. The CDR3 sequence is CASSYSGGAQETQYF. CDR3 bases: TGTGCCAGCAGTTATAGCGGGGGGGCGCAAGAGACCCAGTACTTC.

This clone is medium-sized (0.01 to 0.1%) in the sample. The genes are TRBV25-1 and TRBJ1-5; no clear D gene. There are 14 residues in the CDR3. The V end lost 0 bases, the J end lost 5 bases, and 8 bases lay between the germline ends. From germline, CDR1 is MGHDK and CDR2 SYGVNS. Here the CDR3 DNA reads TGTGCCAGCAGTGAATATGTAGATCATCAGCCCCAGCATTTT. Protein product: CASSEYVDHQPQHF.